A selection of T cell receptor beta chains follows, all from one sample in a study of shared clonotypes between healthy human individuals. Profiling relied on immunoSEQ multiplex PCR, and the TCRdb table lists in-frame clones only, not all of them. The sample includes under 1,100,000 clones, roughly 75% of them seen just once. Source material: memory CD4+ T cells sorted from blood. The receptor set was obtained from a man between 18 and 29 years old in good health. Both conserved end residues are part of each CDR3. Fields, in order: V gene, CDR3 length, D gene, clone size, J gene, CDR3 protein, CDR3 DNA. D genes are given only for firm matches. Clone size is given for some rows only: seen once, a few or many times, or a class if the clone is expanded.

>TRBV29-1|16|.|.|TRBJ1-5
CSPVTPRGESNQPQHF
TGCAGCCCTGTAACCCCCAGGGGCGAGAGCAATCAGCCCCAGCATTTT
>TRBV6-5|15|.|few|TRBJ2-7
CASRDRSRANYEQYF
TGTGCCAGCAGAGACAGGTCCAGGGCGAACTACGAGCAGTACTTC
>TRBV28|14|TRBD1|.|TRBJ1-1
CASRVGQVNTEAFF
TGTGCCAGCAGGGTGGGACAGGTAAACACTGAAGCTTTCTTT
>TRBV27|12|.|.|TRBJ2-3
CASSPTRDTQYF
TGTGCCAGCAGTCCTACCCGGGATACGCAGTATTTT
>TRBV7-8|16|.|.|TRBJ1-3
CASSLILGSLNYTIYF
TGTGCCAGCAGCTTAATCTTAGGGTCCCTAAATTACACCATATATTTT
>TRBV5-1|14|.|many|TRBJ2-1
CASSLGGKYNEQFF
TGCGCCAGCAGCTTGGGCGGGAAGTACAATGAGCAGTTCTTC
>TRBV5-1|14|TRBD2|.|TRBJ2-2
CASSSLAGTGELFF
TGCGCCAGCAGTTCTCTAGCGGGTACCGGGGAGCTGTTTTTT
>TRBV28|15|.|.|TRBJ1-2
CASSPTITSNYGYTF
TGTGCCAGCAGCCCAACGATAACCTCAAACTATGGCTACACCTTC
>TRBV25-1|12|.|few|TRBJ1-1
CASSDKSTGAFF
TGTGCCAGCAGTGACAAATCGACGGGGGCTTTCTTT
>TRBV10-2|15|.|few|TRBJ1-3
CASSEQSSSGNTIYF
TGCGCCAGCAGTGAGCAGAGCAGCTCTGGAAACACCATATATTTT
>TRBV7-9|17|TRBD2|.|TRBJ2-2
CASSAGSSGGKTGELFF
TGTGCCAGCAGCGCCGGGTCTAGCGGGGGGAAAACCGGGGAGCTGTTTTTT
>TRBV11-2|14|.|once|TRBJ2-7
CASSLEEFLGEQYF
TGTGCCAGCAGCTTAGAGGAGTTTCTCGGGGAGCAGTACTTC
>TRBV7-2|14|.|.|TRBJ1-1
CASTPRGGPTEAFF
TGTGCCAGCACCCCCCGGGGTGGGCCCACTGAAGCTTTCTTT
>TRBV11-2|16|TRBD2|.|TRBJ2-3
CASSLVAGGLTDTQYF
TGTGCCAGCAGCTTAGTGGCGGGGGGCCTCACAGATACGCAGTATTTT
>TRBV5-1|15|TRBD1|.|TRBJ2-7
CASTPGTGGSYEQYF
TGCGCCAGCACTCCCGGGACAGGGGGATCCTACGAGCAGTACTTC
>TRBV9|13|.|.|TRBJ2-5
CASSVAISETQYF
TGTGCCAGCAGCGTAGCTATATCGGAGACCCAGTACTTC
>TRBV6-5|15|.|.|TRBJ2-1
CASKVTGLNYNEQFF
TGTGCCAGCAAGGTAACAGGTCTAAACTACAATGAGCAGTTCTTC
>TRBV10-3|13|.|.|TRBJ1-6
CAIRTGRDSPLHF
TGTGCCATCAGGACCGGTAGAGACTCACCCCTCCACTTT
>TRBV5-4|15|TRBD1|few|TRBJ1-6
CASSTGQGGNSPLHF
TGTGCCAGCAGCACGGGACAGGGAGGGAATTCACCCCTCCACTTT
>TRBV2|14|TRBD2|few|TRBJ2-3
CASSDVGLADTQYF
TGTGCCAGCAGTGATGTGGGACTAGCAGATACGCAGTATTTT
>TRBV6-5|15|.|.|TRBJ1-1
CASRTGQTMNTEAFF
TGTGCCAGCAGGACAGGACAGACAATGAACACTGAAGCTTTCTTT
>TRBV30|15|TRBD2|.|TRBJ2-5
CAWSKTSGGEETQYF
TGTGCCTGGAGTAAAACTAGCGGGGGAGAAGAGACCCAGTACTTC
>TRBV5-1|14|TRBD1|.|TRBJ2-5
CASSNGQGQETQYF
TGCGCCAGCAGCAACGGACAGGGCCAAGAGACCCAGTACTTC
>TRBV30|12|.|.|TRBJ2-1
CAWSVQVGEQFF
TGTGCCTGGAGTGTACAAGTAGGTGAGCAGTTCTTC
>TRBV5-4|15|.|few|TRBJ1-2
CASSFGNRVTYGYTF
TGTGCCAGCAGCTTTGGTAACAGAGTTACCTATGGCTACACCTTC
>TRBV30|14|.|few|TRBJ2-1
CACVRGTALNEQFF
TGTGCCTGCGTTCGGGGGACCGCTCTTAACGAGCAGTTCTTC
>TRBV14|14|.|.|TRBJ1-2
CASSQVQNSYGYTF
TGTGCCAGCAGCCAAGTGCAGAATAGCTATGGCTACACCTTC
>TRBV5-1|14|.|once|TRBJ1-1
CASSSQGKNTEAFF
TGCGCCAGCAGCTCACAGGGAAAGAACACTGAAGCTTTCTTT
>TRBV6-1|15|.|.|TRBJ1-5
CASSPQTGGHQPQHF
TGTGCCAGCAGTCCGCAGACAGGAGGACATCAGCCCCAGCATTTT
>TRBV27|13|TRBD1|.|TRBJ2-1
CASRLQGNNEQFF
TGTGCCAGCAGGCTACAGGGGAACAATGAGCAGTTCTTC
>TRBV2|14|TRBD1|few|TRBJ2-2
CATHPTGFAGELFF
TGTGCCACCCACCCGACAGGGTTCGCCGGGGAGCTGTTTTTT
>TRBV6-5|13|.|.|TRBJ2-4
CASSSGMGNIQYF
TGTGCCAGCAGTTCCGGGATGGGAAACATTCAGTACTTC
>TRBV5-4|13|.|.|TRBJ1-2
CASSLVLDYGYTF
TGTGCCAGCAGCTTGGTGTTGGATTATGGCTACACCTTC
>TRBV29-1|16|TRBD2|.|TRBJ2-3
CSVEGWEGLRTDTQYF
TGCAGCGTTGAAGGTTGGGAGGGGTTGCGCACAGATACGCAGTATTTT
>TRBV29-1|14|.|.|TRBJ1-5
CSVVEEWSNQPQHF
TGCAGCGTTGTCGAGGAGTGGAGCAATCAGCCCCAGCATTTT
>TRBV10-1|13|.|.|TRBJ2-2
CASSPRVHGELFF
TGCGCCAGCAGTCCAAGGGTGCACGGGGAGCTGTTTTTT
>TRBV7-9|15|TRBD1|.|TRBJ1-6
CASSFGGQINSPLHF
TGTGCCAGCAGCTTCGGGGGACAGATTAATTCACCCCTCCACTTT
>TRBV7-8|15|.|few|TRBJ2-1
CASSISPGNYNEQFF
TGTGCCAGCAGTATCAGTCCGGGAAACTACAATGAGCAGTTCTTC
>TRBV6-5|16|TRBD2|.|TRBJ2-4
CASSSRTSVAKNIQYF
TGTGCCAGCAGTTCCCGGACTAGTGTAGCCAAAAACATTCAGTACTTC
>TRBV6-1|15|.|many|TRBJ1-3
CASRRVGPLGNTIYF
TGTGCCAGCCGTCGGGTCGGGCCGCTCGGAAACACCATATATTTT
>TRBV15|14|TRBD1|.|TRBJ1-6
CATSRDRDNSPLHF
TGTGCCACCAGCAGGGACAGGGACAATTCACCCCTCCACTTT
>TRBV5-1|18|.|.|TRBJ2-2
CASSLRSQSPTNTGELFF
TGCGCCAGCAGCCTGAGGTCCCAGTCGCCGACGAACACCGGGGAGCTGTTTTTT
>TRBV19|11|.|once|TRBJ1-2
CASSRGDGYTF
TGTGCCAGTAGTCGAGGGGATGGCTACACCTTC
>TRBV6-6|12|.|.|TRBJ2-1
CASSYSYNEQFF
TGTGCCAGCAGTTACTCCTACAATGAGCAGTTCTTC